Below are 30 T cell receptor beta chains sequenced from a single sample in a study of blood T cell repertoires in COVID-19. Produced via immunoSEQ multiplex PCR; TCRdb's table is partial and in-frame only. The repertoire has 180,000 or so clones, about 91% of them found once; the top ten carry more than 3.5%. Material: peripheral blood. The receptors here all came from a woman aged 25 to 39 with acute or convalescent COVID-19.

The gene calls are TRBV6-5 and TRBJ2-7; D perhaps matches TRBD1 (5 bases). Germline values: CDR1 MNHEY, CDR2 SVGAGI. V was pared by 8 bases and J by 4 bases, with 18 bases between. CDR3 size: 14 residues. The CDR3 here is CASGPVGKGYEQYF. The DNA of the CDR3 is TGTGCCAGCGGTCCGGTGGGGAAGGGGTACGAGCAGTACTTC.

The rearrangement uses TRBV2 and TRBJ1-4, with 8 bases that match TRBD1. V lost 3 bases and J lost 6; bases outside the gene matches: 3. This CDR3 has 14 residues. Germline assignment: CDR1 SNHLY and CDR2 FYNNEI. The CDR3, as DNA: TGTGCCAGCAGTGACAGGGGGCGGGATGAAAAACTGTTTTTT. Encoded protein: CASSDRGRDEKLFF.

The V and J genes are TRBV2 and TRBJ2-4, with 8 bases matching TRBD2. Germline V gene data show CDR1 as SNHLY and CDR2 as FYNNEI. The length of the CDR3 is 14 residues. V lost 3 bases and J lost 6; bases outside the gene matches: 4. The CDR3 DNA reads TGTGCCAGCAGTGAGCGGGAGGTAACAAACATTCAGTACTTC. Protein: CASSEREVTNIQYF.

A few counts support this clone. The rearrangement uses TRBV6-5 and TRBJ1-4; 7 positions match TRBD1. Germline CDR1 reads MNHEY; CDR2 reads SVGAGI. The CDR3 has 12 residues. CDR3 sequence reads: CATGDSPEKLFF. CDR3 DNA sequence: TGTGCAACAGGGGACAGTCCTGAAAAACTGTTTTTT.

The gene calls are TRBV6-4 and TRBJ1-1, with TRBD1 as a possible D gene (5 bases). Germline values: CDR1 MRHNA, CDR2 SNTAGT. Trimming cost V 7 bases and J 1 base, with 10 bases left between them. The CDR3 loop spans 13 amino acids. CDR3: CASMRQPNTEAFF. The CDR3 nucleotides read TGTGCCAGCATGAGACAGCCGAACACTGAAGCTTTCTTT.

The chain uses TRBV5-1 and TRBJ2-7; TRBD1 agrees at 10 bases. The germline CDR1 and CDR2 sequences are SGHRS and YFSETQ. V gave up 4 bases and J gave up 2 bases; unmatched junction bases: 9. The CDR3 runs to 16 residues. The CDR3 DNA sequence: TGCGCCAGCAGCAGGACCGGGACAGGGGCCGCCTACGAGCAGTACTTC. Amino acid sequence: CASSRTGTGAAYEQYF.

J is TRBJ1-1 and V is TRBV9, with unresolved D. CDR3 length: 13 amino acids. The germline V gene has CDR1 SGDLS and CDR2 YYNGEE. V was clipped by 0 bases and J by 7 bases, with 10 bases between them. This CDR3 reads CASSVDSPVEAFF. For the CDR3, the DNA is TGTGCCAGCAGCGTAGATTCTCCGGTTGAAGCTTTCTTT.

The V call is TRBV14, the J call TRBJ1-6; 7 nucleotides line up with TRBD1. The germline CDR1 and CDR2 sequences are SGHDN and FVKESK. Trimming at V came to 5 bases and at J to 0 bases, leaving 10 bases not matched to a gene. The CDR3 runs 18 residues. CDR3 sequence: CASSKQGGSGSYNSPLHF. The DNA for the CDR3 is TGTGCCAGCAGCAAACAAGGGGGCAGCGGCTCCTATAATTCACCCCTCCACTTT. Using reference TRBV14 and TRBJ1-6 for the parts outside the CDR3, the full variable domain is EAGVTQFPSHSVIEKGQTVTLRCDPISGHDNLYWYRRVMGKEIKFLLHFVKESKQDESGMPNNRFLAERTGGTYSTLKVQPAELEDSGVYFCASSKQGGSGSYNSPLHFGNGTRLTVT.

The chain couples TRBV19 to TRBJ1-3; D uncertain. The CDR3 is 13 amino acids. Per the germline V gene, CDR1 is LNHDA and CDR2 is SQIVND (reference sequence). V was clipped by 6 bases and J by 0 bases, with 6 bases between them. Here the CDR3 reads CASRPVSGNTIYF. The CDR3 nucleotides read TGTGCCAGTAGGCCGGTCTCTGGAAACACCATATATTTT.

This clone came up once. The chain uses TRBV6-5 and TRBJ1-2; D not certain. The V gene lost 5 bases and the J gene lost 4 bases, with 14 bases spanning the gap. Germline V gene sequence: CDR1 MNHEY, CDR2 SVGAGI. This CDR3 is 14 amino acids long. The CDR3: CASSPWQAGYGYTF. The CDR3 nucleotides are TGTGCCAGCAGTCCCTGGCAGGCGGGCTATGGCTACACCTTC.

V is TRBV18 and J is TRBJ1-1; D unresolved. Trimming pared 3 bases from V and 2 bases from J, leaving 7 bases between. CDR3 length equals 13 residues. CDR1 and CDR2 (germline): KGHSH, LQKENI. The CDR3 is CASSPLTNTEAFF. The CDR3, as DNA: TGTGCCAGCTCACCCCTTACTAACACTGAAGCTTTCTTT.

This chain uses TRBV11-2 with TRBJ2-5; D may be TRBD1 (5 bases). The V end lost 2 bases, the J end lost 7 bases, and 20 bases lay between the germline ends. Looked up from germline, CDR1 is SGHAT and CDR2 is FQNNGV. The CDR3 is made up of 16 amino acids. The CDR3, as DNA: TGTGCCAGCAGCTTACCGTCCCAGGGTGGGGTTGGGACCCAGTACTTC. It translates to CASSLPSQGGVGTQYF.

The rearrangement joins TRBV7-9 to TRBJ2-2; the match to TRBD2 covers 7 bases. The CDR3 is 14 amino acids. Germline assignment: CDR1 SEHNR and CDR2 FQNEAQ (reference sequence). Unmatched junction bases numbered 10, after V lost 11 bases and J lost 4 bases. In nucleotides, the CDR3 is TGTGCCGGAATTACTAGCGTCGGCACCGGGGAGCTGTTTTTT. Translating it yields CAGITSVGTGELFF.

The chain links TRBV19 to TRBJ2-1; 9 positions match TRBD1. The CDR3 spans 16 residues. Germline CDR1 and CDR2: LNHDA and SQIVND (reference sequence). Losses at the gene ends were 4 bases for V and 6 bases for J; bases not matched to a gene: 10. This CDR3 is CASSRGGTGKINEQFF. CDR3 DNA sequence: TGTGCCAGTAGTAGGGGGGGGACAGGGAAAATCAATGAGCAGTTCTTC.

This clone is a singleton in its sample. The rearrangement joins TRBV6-2 or TRBV6-3 to TRBJ2-5; 7 nucleotides line up with TRBD1. Germline assignment: CDR1 MNHEY and CDR2 SVGEGT. The CDR3 has 16 amino acids. J lost 5 bases, V lost 2 bases, and 11 bases had no gene match. The CDR3 reads CASSYLEERGRETQYF. CDR3 coding DNA: TGTGCCAGCAGTTACCTCGAGGAAAGGGGGCGGGAGACCCAGTACTTC.

V and J are TRBV30 and TRBJ1-1; 7 nucleotides align to TRBD1. The CDR3 contains 15 residues. Germline values: CDR1 GTSNPN, CDR2 SVGIG (reference sequence). V dropped 6 bases and J dropped 0; count of bases not matched to a gene: 10. The CDR3 loop reads CACSQTGTVNTEAFF. Here the CDR3 DNA reads TGTGCCTGTTCACAAACCGGGACAGTGAACACTGAAGCTTTCTTT. Full variable domain (remainder filled in from reference TRBV30 and TRBJ1-1): SQTIHQWPATLVQPVGSPLSLECTVEGTSNPNLYWYRQAAGRGLQLLFYSVGIGQISSEVPQNLSASRPQDRQFILSSKKLLLSDSGFYLCACSQTGTVNTEAFFGQGTRLTVV.

The CDR3 sequence is CASRLPGTGDSYNEQFF. The CDR3 DNA reads as TGTGCCAGCAGGCTCCCCGGGACAGGGGACTCCTACAATGAGCAGTTCTTC. This sequence joins TRBV2 and TRBJ2-1; 10 bases are shared with TRBD1. Germline CDR1 is SNHLY and CDR2 is FYNNEI. J lost 0 bases, V lost 6 bases, and 8 bases had no gene match. The CDR3 loop spans 17 amino acids.

J is TRBJ2-5 and V is TRBV21-1; the DNA was not used to check the table's D call, TRBD1. TRBV21-1 is reported as a pseudogene. The CDR3 consists of 17 residues. The CDR3 DNA is TGTGCCAGCAGCAAAGGGAACAGGGGGTCCCCGGATGAGACCCAGTACTTC. It codes for CASSKGNRGSPDETQYF.

The chain carries TRBV5-1 and TRBJ2-3; possibly TRBD2 for D (6 bases). The V and J ends lost 4 bases and 3 bases respectively, with 15 bases between them. CDR1 and CDR2 from the germline V gene are SGHRS and YFSETQ. There are 15 residues in the CDR3. The DNA for the CDR3 is TGCGCCAGCAGCAATGCGGGATTTAAGACAGATACGCAGTATTTT. This gives the protein CASSNAGFKTDTQYF.

The CDR3 here is CASSTRQYSPLHF. DNA of the CDR3: TGTGCCAGCAGTACCCGACAGTATTCACCCCTCCACTTT. V is TRBV6-5 and J is TRBJ1-6; possibly TRBD1 for D (5 bases). The V end was cut by 5 bases, the J end by 8 bases, with 10 bases between. Germline assignment: CDR1 MNHEY and CDR2 SVGAGI. The CDR3 sequence is 13 residues long.

The CDR3 DNA reads TGTGCCAGCAGGACAGGGTTGAACACTGAAGCTTTCTTT. Translation: CASRTGLNTEAFF. This chain connects TRBV2 to TRBJ1-1; 7 bases line up with TRBD1. Germline V lookup: CDR1 SNHLY, CDR2 FYNNEI. The junction had 1 base not matched to a gene; V was cut back by 6 bases and J by 0 bases. This CDR3 spans 13 amino acids.

The chain uses TRBV29-1 and TRBJ2-2; D unclear. This CDR3 is 11 amino acids long. Germline V lookup: CDR1 SQVTM, CDR2 ANQGSEA. Trimming left V 4 bases short and J 4 bases short, with 4 bases between. In nucleotides, the CDR3 is TGCAGCGTTGGGGCCACCGGGGAGCTGTTTTTT. As protein: CSVGATGELFF.

The V call is TRBV7-8, the J call TRBJ1-2; no definite D call. Trimming cost V 8 bases and J 3 bases, with 10 bases left between them. Germline-derived CDR1 and CDR2 are SGHVS and FQNEAQ. This CDR3 has 12 residues. The CDR3 sequence: CASSWSDYGYTF. DNA for the CDR3: TGTGCCAGCTCGTGGAGCGACTATGGCTACACCTTC.

The chain links TRBV28 to TRBJ1-1; 7 bases match TRBD1. CDR3 size: 15 residues. CDR1 is MDHEN and CDR2 is SYDVKM in the germline V gene. The V segment lost 5 bases and the J segment 6 bases; nucleotides outside the gene matches: 12. CDR3 DNA: TGTGCCAGCAGTCTGGAGGGGGCGGTTAAGCCTGAAGCTTTCTTT. Amino acid sequence: CASSLEGAVKPEAFF. Together with reference TRBV28 and TRBJ1-1, the CDR3 gives the full variable domain: DVKVTQSSRYLVKRTGEKVFLECVQDMDHENMFWYRQDPGLGLRLIYFSYDVKMKEKGDIPEGYSVSREKKERFSLILESASTNQTSMYLCASSLEGAVKPEAFFGQGTRLTVV.

V and J are TRBV30 and TRBJ1-3; perhaps TRBD1 as D (5 bases). V was shortened by 7 bases and J by 7 bases, with 17 bases between the two germline ends. Germline lookup yields CDR1 GTSNPN and CDR2 SVGIG (reference sequence). The CDR3 has 13 residues. CDR3 loop: CAFDSLLWNTIYF. The CDR3 DNA is TGTGCCTTCGACAGTCTCCTGTGGAACACCATATATTTT. Drawing the rest from reference TRBV30 and TRBJ1-3, the complete variable domain is SQTIHQWPATLVQPVGSPLSLECTVEGTSNPNLYWYRQAAGRGLQLLFYSVGIGQISSEVPQNLSASRPQDRQFILSSKKLLLSDSGFYLCAFDSLLWNTIYFGEGSWLTVV.

The chain uses TRBV19 and TRBJ2-2, with D maybe TRBD2 (5 bases). V was shortened by 0 bases and J by 1 base, with 6 bases between the two germline ends. Germline V gene data show CDR1 as LNHDA and CDR2 as SQIVND (reference sequence). The CDR3 sequence is 15 residues long. The CDR3 protein is CASSIDRGNTGELFF. The CDR3 bases are TGTGCCAGTAGTATAGATCGGGGGAACACCGGGGAGCTGTTTTTT.

This chain joins TRBV30 and TRBJ1-5; D unclear. The CDR3 sequence is 13 residues long. Per the germline V gene, CDR1 is GTSNPN and CDR2 is SVGIG (reference sequence). V shed 3 bases and J shed 5 bases, with 11 bases lying between them. This chain's CDR3 is CAWRSGLHQPQHF. As DNA, the CDR3 is TGTGCCTGGAGGTCGGGGTTGCATCAGCCCCAGCATTTT.

This clone appeared a single time. V usage is TRBV24-1 and J usage is TRBJ2-3; 13 nucleotides line up with TRBD2. The CDR3 sequence is 16 residues long. V shed 5 bases, J shed 2 bases, and the junction held 3 bases outside the gene matches. Germline CDR1 and CDR2: KGHDR and SFDVKD. In nucleotides, the CDR3 is TGTGCCACCAGTGCGGGACTAGCGGGACCCACAGATACGCAGTATTTT. Amino acid sequence: CATSAGLAGPTDTQYF.

This clone occurred once. The chain carries TRBV5-1 and TRBJ1-2; tentatively, D is TRBD1 (5 bases). V was shortened by 2 bases and J by 5 bases, with 10 bases between the two germline ends. CDR3 size: 13 residues. Germline CDR1 SGHRS, CDR2 YFSETQ. CDR3: CASSLADSYGYTF. In DNA, the CDR3 is TGCGCCAGCAGCTTAGCCGACAGTTATGGCTACACCTTC.

The rearrangement joins TRBV5-6 to TRBJ2-1; weak D call: TRBD2 (5 bases). Per the germline V gene, CDR1 is SGHDT and CDR2 is YYEEEE. The germline V and J ends were trimmed by 0 bases and 5 bases, with 18 bases remaining between them. This CDR3 is built from 17 residues. The CDR3: CASSLDRRFGYNNEQFF. The DNA for the CDR3 is TGTGCCAGCAGCTTGGATCGGAGGTTTGGCTACAACAATGAGCAGTTCTTC. The full variable domain, in which reference TRBV5-6 and TRBJ2-1 provide the parts outside the CDR3, is DAGVTQSPTHLIKTRGQQVTLRCSPKSGHDTVSWYQQALGQGPQFIFQYYEEEERQRGNFPDRFSGHQFPNYSSELNVNALLLGDSALYLCASSLDRRFGYNNEQFFGPGTRLTVL.